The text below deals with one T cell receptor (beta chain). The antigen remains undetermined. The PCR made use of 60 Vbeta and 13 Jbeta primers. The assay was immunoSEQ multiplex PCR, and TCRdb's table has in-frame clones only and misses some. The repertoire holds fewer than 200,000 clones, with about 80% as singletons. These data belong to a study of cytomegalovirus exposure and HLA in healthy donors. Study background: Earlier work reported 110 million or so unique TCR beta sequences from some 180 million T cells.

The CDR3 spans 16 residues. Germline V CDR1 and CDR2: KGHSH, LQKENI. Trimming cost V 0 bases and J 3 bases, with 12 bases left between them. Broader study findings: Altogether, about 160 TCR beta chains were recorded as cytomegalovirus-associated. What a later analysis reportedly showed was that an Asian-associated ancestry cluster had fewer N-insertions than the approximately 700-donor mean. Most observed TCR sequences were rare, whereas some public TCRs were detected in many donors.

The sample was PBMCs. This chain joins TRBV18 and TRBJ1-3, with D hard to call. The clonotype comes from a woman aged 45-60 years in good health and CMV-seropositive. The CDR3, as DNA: TGTGCCAGCTCACCACCCGGGAACGGGTTTGGAAACACCATATATTTT. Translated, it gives CASSPPGNGFGNTIYF.